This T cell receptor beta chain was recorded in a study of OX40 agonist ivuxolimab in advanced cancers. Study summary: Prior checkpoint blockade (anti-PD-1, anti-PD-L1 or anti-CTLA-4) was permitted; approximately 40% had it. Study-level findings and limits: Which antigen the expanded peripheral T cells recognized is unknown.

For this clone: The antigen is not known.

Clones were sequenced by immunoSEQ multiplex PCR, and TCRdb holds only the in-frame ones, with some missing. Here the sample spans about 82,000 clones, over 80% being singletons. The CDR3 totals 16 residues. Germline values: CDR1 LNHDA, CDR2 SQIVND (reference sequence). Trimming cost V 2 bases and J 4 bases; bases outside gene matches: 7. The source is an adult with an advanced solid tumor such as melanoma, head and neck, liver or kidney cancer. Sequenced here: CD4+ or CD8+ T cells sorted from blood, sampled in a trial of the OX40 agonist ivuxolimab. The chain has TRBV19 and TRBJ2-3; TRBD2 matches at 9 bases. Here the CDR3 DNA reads TGTGCCAGTAGTATAAGAGCGGGGGGCCGCCCAGATACGCAGTATTTT. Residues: CASSIRAGGRPDTQYF.